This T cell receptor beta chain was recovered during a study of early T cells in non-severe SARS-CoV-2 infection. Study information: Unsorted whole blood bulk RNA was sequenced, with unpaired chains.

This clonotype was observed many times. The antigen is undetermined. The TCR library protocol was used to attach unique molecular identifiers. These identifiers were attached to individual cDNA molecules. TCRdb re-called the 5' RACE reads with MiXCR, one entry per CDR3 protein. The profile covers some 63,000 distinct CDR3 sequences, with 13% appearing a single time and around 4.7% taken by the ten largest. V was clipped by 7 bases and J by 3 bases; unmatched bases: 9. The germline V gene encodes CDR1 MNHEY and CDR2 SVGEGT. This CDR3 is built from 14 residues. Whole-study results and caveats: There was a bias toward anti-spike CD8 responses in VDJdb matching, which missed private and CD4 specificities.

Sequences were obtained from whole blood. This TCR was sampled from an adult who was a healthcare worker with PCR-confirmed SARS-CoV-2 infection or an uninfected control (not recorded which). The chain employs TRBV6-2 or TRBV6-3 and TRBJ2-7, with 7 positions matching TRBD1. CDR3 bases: TGTGCCAGCACCCGGACAGGAGAACTCTACGAGCAGTACTTC. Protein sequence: CASTRTGELYEQYF.